The 20 T cell receptor beta chains below come from one sample, sequenced in a study of T cell clones after liver transplantation. TCRdb's table, derived via immunoSEQ multiplex PCR, lists solely in-frame clones and lacks some. The table records tens of thousands of clones, 60% to 80% of them present only once. Sequencing used CD4+ T cells from blood, obtained at the 22-month timepoint. These receptors came from a human patient who received a liver transplant. Part of the T cell pool may stem from the graft donor.

The CDR3 reads CASSLIAGKTGNEQFF. The CDR3 DNA sequence: TGTGCCAGCAGCCTAATAGCGGGAAAGACGGGGAATGAGCAGTTCTTC. The rearrangement joins TRBV11-3 to TRBJ2-1; TRBD2 aligns across 8 bases. The ends lost 5 bases at V and 7 bases at J; junction bases unmatched: 13. Germline assignment: CDR1 SGHNT and CDR2 YENEEA. The CDR3 length is 16 residues.

The CDR3 DNA sequence: TGTGCCAGCAGTGGTAGGCAAGGTGGTGAGCAGTTCTTC. This gives the protein CASSGRQGGEQFF. The chain has TRBV28 and TRBJ2-1; D is ambiguous. Per germline, CDR1 MDHEN and CDR2 SYDVKM. Between the trimmed V and J ends, which lost 5 bases and 9 bases, there was a span of 14 bases. This CDR3 is 13 amino acids long.

V gene TRBV19 combines with J gene TRBJ1-2; 7 bases are a match to TRBD1. With 5 bases clipped from V and 4 bases from J, the junction kept 7 bases outside the gene matches. Germline V gene lookup returns CDR1 LNHDA and CDR2 SQIVND (reference sequence). The CDR3 contains 14 residues. The CDR3 DNA reads as TGTGCCAGTAGTCCCGGGACAGACCTCTATGGCTACACCTTC. This translates into CASSPGTDLYGYTF.

This clone was detected a few times. This chain joins TRBV5-1 and TRBJ2-3; weak D call: TRBD2 (5 bases). Germline V gives CDR1 SGHRS, CDR2 YFSETQ. The V and J ends lost 0 bases and 4 bases respectively, with 12 bases between them. The CDR3 is 15 amino acids. CDR3 region: CASSLEWRKADTQYF. The CDR3 region has the DNA TGCGCCAGCAGCTTGGAGTGGAGGAAAGCAGATACGCAGTATTTT.

Here the CDR3 DNA reads TGTGCCAGCAGTCCGATTATACCCTGGGACAGATATTCCACAGATACGCAGTATTTT. This gives the protein CASSPIIPWDRYSTDTQYF. The chain combines TRBV27 with TRBJ2-3, with 7 bases aligning to TRBD1. The CDR3 sequence is 19 residues long. Per the germline V gene, CDR1 is MNHEY and CDR2 is SMNVEV (reference sequence). V dropped 5 bases and J dropped 2; count of bases not matched to a gene: 19.

This clone was detected many times. V and J are TRBV18 and TRBJ1-2, with 7 bases fitting TRBD1. Per the germline V gene, CDR1 is KGHSH and CDR2 is LQKENI. With 3 bases clipped from V and 2 bases from J, the junction kept 6 bases outside the gene matches. The CDR3 is 15 residues long. The CDR3 sequence: CASSPAGQPNYGYTF. CDR3 DNA sequence: TGTGCCAGCTCACCCGCGGGACAGCCAAACTATGGCTACACCTTC.

This clone was picked up one time. The chain combines TRBV28 with TRBJ2-2, with a possible D match to TRBD2 (5 bases). Germline V CDR1 and CDR2: MDHEN, SYDVKM. The CDR3 spans 17 residues. Deletions cut 3 bases from V and 3 bases from J, with 17 bases between. The CDR3 region is CASSLKRPWAYTGELFF. CDR3 sequence (DNA): TGTGCCAGCAGTTTGAAGCGGCCGTGGGCCTACACCGGGGAGCTGTTTTTT.

The gene calls are TRBV15 and TRBJ2-1, with a possible D match to TRBD2 (5 bases). The ends were cut back, 0 bases at V and 10 bases at J, with 7 bases in the middle. The CDR3 has 12 residues. Germline V CDR1 and CDR2: LNHNV, YYDKDF (reference sequence). The CDR3 region has the DNA TGTGCCACCAGCAGAGATCGGAGGGAGCAGTTCTTC. Residues: CATSRDRREQFF.

This chain links TRBV5-5 with TRBJ2-3, with a tentative D call TRBD2 (5 bases). V shed 4 bases and J shed 0 bases, with 12 bases lying between them. The CDR3 loop spans 15 amino acids. The germline gives CDR1 SGHKS, CDR2 YYEKEE (reference sequence). CDR3 coding DNA: TGTGCCAGCAGCCCGTCCGGGGTTAGCACAGATACGCAGTATTTT. Its translation is CASSPSGVSTDTQYF. Complete variable domain (other parts from reference TRBV5-5 and TRBJ2-3): DAGVTQSPTHLIKTRGQQVTLRCSPISGHKSVSWYQQVLGQGPQFIFQYYEKEERGRGNFPDRFSARQFPNYSSELNVNALLLGDSALYLCASSPSGVSTDTQYFGPGTRLTVL.

The rearrangement uses TRBV28 and TRBJ2-7; D might be TRBD2 (6 bases). The ends were cut back, 5 bases at V and 4 bases at J, with 21 bases in the middle. CDR1 MDHEN and CDR2 SYDVKM come from the germline V gene. CDR3 length: 16 residues. CDR3 nucleotide sequence: TGTGCCAGCAGTCTAAGCGGACTAACAGACGATTACGAGCAGTACTTC. Translated, it gives CASSLSGLTDDYEQYF.

This chain links TRBV11-2 with TRBJ2-5; a possible D gene is TRBD2 (5 bases). The V end was cut by 2 bases, the J end by 5 bases, with 15 bases between. The length of the CDR3 is 15 residues. Per the germline V gene, CDR1 is SGHAT and CDR2 is FQNNGV. DNA for the CDR3: TGTGCCAGCAGCTTAACCTGGACTGGCTCCGAGACCCAGTACTTC. Protein: CASSLTWTGSETQYF. The entire variable domain, with the rest obtained from reference TRBV11-2 and TRBJ2-5, is as follows: EAGVAQSPRYKIIEKRQSVAFWCNPISGHATLYWYQQILGQGPKLLIQFQNNGVVDDSQLPKDRFSAERLKGVDSTLKIQPAKLEDSAVYLCASSLTWTGSETQYFGPGTRLLVL.

This clone was seen more than once but under ten times. The rearrangement links TRBV19 to TRBJ2-1; TRBD2 is a possible D gene (7 bases). CDR1 and CDR2 from the germline V gene are LNHDA and SQIVND (reference sequence). CDR3 length: 15 residues. Trimming removed 2 bases from V and 5 bases from J, with 13 bases in between. The CDR3 protein is CASSIRRGGNNEQFF. In DNA form, the CDR3 reads TGTGCCAGTAGTATAAGGAGGGGGGGAAACAATGAGCAGTTCTTC.

This chain uses TRBV28 with TRBJ2-5; 13 nucleotides agree with TRBD2. J was trimmed by 11 bases and V by 6 bases; bases with no gene match: 9. Germline V gene data show CDR1 as MDHEN and CDR2 as SYDVKM. This CDR3 has 14 amino acids. The CDR3 bases are TGTGCCAGCAGCGGACTAGCGGGGGCCCCGCTTCAGTACTTC. It yields the protein CASSGLAGAPLQYF.

The chain carries TRBV19 and TRBJ2-2; D may be TRBD1 or TRBD2 (5 bases each). V was clipped by 6 bases and J by 5 bases, with 10 bases between them. The CDR3 has 13 residues. CDR1 and CDR2 from the germline V gene are LNHDA and SQIVND (reference sequence). The CDR3 nucleotides read TGTGCCAGTAGGGGACGGGGAACCGGGGAGCTGTTTTTT. Its protein product is CASRGRGTGELFF. Looking up the rest from reference TRBV19 and TRBJ2-2 gives the full variable domain: DGGITQSPKYLFRKEGQNVTLSCEQNLNHDAMYWYRQDPGQGLRLIYYSQIVNDFQKGDIAEGYSVSREKKESFPLTVTSAQKNPTAFYLCASRGRGTGELFFGEGSRLTVL.

The chain joins TRBV10-3 to TRBJ2-5; tentative D call: TRBD1 (6 bases). The CDR3 length is 12 residues. The germline CDR1 and CDR2 sequences are ENHRY and SYGVKD. Trimming shortened V by 6 bases and J by 3 bases, and 8 bases separated the two germline ends. The CDR3 region is CAISRGEETQYF. The CDR3 nucleotides are TGTGCCATCAGCAGGGGAGAAGAGACCCAGTACTTC.

DNA of the CDR3: TGTGCCAGCAGCTGGCGGGGGGAAAAGACCGGGGAGCTGTTTTTT. Residues: CASSWRGEKTGELFF. The chain joins TRBV6-5 to TRBJ2-2, with TRBD2 matching over 8 bases. V shed 6 bases and J 5 bases; nucleotides not matched to a gene: 8. The CDR3 spans 15 residues. Germline CDR1 is MNHEY and CDR2 is SVGAGI.

The chain links TRBV7-6 to TRBJ2-1; either TRBD1 or TRBD2 may supply D (5 bases each). Between the trimmed V and J ends, which lost 2 bases and 6 bases, there was a span of 11 bases. CDR3 length: 14 amino acids. Germline V gene data show CDR1 as SGHVS and CDR2 as FNYEAQ. CDR3 region: CASSLPGRGNEQFF. The CDR3 coding sequence is TGTGCCAGCAGCTTACCGGGACGGGGCAATGAGCAGTTCTTC. Full variable domain (outside the CDR3, taken from reference TRBV7-6 and TRBJ2-1): GAGVSQSPRYKVTKRGQDVALRCDPISGHVSLYWYRQALGQGPEFLTYFNYEAQQDKSGLPNDRFSAERPEGSISTLTIQRTEQRDSAMYRCASSLPGRGNEQFFGPGTRLTVL.

The rearrangement uses TRBV21-1 and TRBJ1-1; whether TRBD1, the table's D call, matches the DNA was not checked. TRBV21-1 is an annotated pseudogene. This CDR3 region has 9 residues. CDR3 coding DNA: TGTGCCGAGGGGGCGGCTGCTTTCTTT. This encodes CAEGAAAFF.

The chain is built from TRBV9 and TRBJ1-3; D call uncertain. V gave up 4 bases and J gave up 0 bases, with 14 bases separating them. The germline V gene has CDR1 SGDLS and CDR2 YYNGEE. This CDR3 has 16 amino acids. The CDR3: CASSPRAVVSGNTIYF. The CDR3 DNA sequence: TGTGCCAGCAGCCCCCGGGCAGTAGTCTCTGGAAACACCATATATTTT.

The chain links TRBV10-2 to TRBJ2-2; tentative D call: TRBD1 (5 bases). V was trimmed by 5 bases and J by 4 bases, leaving 11 bases between them. The CDR3 has 14 residues. CDR1 and CDR2 (germline): WSHSY, SAAADI. This CDR3 reads CASSPTVITGELFF. DNA for the CDR3: TGCGCCAGCAGTCCGACAGTTATCACCGGGGAGCTGTTTTTT.